This T cell receptor (beta chain) was documented in a study of technical replicates of blood from a few donors. The table came from immunoSEQ multiplex PCR; TCRdb's copy has only in-frame clones and leaves some out. The table lists around 89,000 clones, around 95% of them singletons. The clonotype comes from a human donor in good health. Sequenced input: T cells isolated from PBMCs.

In DNA form, the CDR3 reads TGTGCCAGCTATGGCCCGGGACAGGGTTACGAGCAGTACTTC. Amino acids: CASYGPGQGYEQYF. The chain carries TRBV28 and TRBJ2-7, with 9 bases matching TRBD1. The V segment lost 8 bases and the J segment 4 bases; nucleotides outside the gene matches: 9. The CDR3 is 14 residues long. Germline CDR1 and CDR2: MDHEN and SYDVKM.